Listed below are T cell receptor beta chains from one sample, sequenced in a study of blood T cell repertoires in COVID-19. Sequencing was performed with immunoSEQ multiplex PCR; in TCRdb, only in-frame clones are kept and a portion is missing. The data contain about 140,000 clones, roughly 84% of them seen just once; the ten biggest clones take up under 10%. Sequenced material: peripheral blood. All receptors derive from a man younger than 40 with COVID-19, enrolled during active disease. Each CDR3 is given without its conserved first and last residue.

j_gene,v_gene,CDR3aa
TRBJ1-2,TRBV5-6,ASSSLGQGGSNYGYT
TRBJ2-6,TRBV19,ASSIGAVSGANVLT
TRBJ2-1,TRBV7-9,ASSLAPLFSLGNEQF
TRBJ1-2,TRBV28,ASSSPGVGYT
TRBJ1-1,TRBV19,ASRIGTLMNTEAF
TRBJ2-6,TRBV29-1,SARTGSNSGANVLT
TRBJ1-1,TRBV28,ASSLDRFPEAF
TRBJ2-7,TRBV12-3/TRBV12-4,ASSEQVYEQY
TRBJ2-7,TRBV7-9,ASRGQSYEQY
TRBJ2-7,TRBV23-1,ASRKRYEQY
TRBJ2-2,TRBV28,ASRATSGRAGELF
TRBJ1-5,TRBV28,ASRGQGVGNQPQH
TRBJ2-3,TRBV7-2,ASSSGTSSLTDTQY
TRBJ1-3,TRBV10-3,ATHKSLTSSGNTIY
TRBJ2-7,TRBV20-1,RGQGAYEQY
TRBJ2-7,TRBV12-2,ASRPRVGLAIYEQY
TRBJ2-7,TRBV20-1,SATGSYEQY
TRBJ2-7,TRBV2,ASSEYAGASYEQY
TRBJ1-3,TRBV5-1,ASSLEGTGNTIY
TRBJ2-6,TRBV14,ASSQDRPGSGANVLT
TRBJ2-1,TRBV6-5,ASSWASGISYNEQF
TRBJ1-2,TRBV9,ASTPTVGGYGYT
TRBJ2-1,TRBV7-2,ASSLARTGTQF
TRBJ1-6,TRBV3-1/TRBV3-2,ASSQEAYSYNSPLH
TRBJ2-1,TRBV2,ASSDVTAYNEQF
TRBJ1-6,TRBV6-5,ASSYSEGRTLH
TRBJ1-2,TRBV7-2,ASSLALNSFDGYT
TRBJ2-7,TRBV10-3,AISESLAVEQY
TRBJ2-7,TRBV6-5,ASSYSSDSAYEQY
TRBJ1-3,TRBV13,ASSYQGNTIY
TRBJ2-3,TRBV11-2,ASSLSSLANTDTQY
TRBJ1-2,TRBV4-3,ASSHNRGPALYGYT
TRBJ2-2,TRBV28,ASSFVPSRDTGELF
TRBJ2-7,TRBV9,ASSAGTYYEQY
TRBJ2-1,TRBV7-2,ASSLGRKIAGASYNEQF
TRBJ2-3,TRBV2,ASSDARGDLSSQY
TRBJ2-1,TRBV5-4,ASSAETSGINEQF
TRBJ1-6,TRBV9,ASGSRGSPLH
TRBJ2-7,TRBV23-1,ASRYRGHYEQY
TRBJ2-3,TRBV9,ASSSRLGQGSDTQY
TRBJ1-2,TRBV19,ASGQAFYGYT
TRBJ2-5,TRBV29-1,SVEVIVGETQY
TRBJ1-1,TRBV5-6,ASSLGQGVNTEAF